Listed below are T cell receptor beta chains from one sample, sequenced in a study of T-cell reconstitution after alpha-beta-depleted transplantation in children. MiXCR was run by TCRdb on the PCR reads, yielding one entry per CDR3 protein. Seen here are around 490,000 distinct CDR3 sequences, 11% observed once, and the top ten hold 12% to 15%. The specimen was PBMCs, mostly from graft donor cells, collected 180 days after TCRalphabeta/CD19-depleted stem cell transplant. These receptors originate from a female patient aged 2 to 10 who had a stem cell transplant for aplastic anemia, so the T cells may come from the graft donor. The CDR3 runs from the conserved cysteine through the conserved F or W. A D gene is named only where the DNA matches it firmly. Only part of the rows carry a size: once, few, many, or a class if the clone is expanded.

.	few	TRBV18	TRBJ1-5	CASSPEAGNQPQHF	TGTGCCAGCTCCCCGGAGGCGGGTAATCAGCCCCAGCATTTT
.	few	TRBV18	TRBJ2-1	CASSPRPWGVKEQFF	TGTGCCAGCTCACCACGACCGTGGGGGGTTAAGGAGCAGTTCTTC
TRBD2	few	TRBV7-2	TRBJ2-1	CASTLEAGMYNEQFF	TGTGCCAGCACCTTGGAAGCGGGGATGTACAATGAGCAGTTCTTC
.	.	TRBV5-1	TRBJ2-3	CASSPTLTDTQYF	TGCGCCAGCAGCCCCACCCTCACAGATACGCAGTATTTT
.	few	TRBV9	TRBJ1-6	CASSGGQTNSPLHF	TGTGCCAGCAGCGGGGGGCAGACCAATTCACCCCTCCACTTT
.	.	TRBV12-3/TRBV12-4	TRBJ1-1	CASITPGTADCGTTEAFF	TGTGCCAGCATCACTCCCGGGACTGCTGACTGCGGGACCACTGAAGCTTTCTTT
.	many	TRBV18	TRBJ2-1	CASSLWGEANAYNEQFF	TGTGCCAGCTCACTTTGGGGAGAAGCTAATGCCTACAATGAGCAGTTCTTC
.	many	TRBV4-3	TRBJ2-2	CASSRYITNTGELFF	TGCGCCAGCAGTCGGTACATAACGAACACCGGGGAGCTGTTTTTT
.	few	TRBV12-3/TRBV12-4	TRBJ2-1	CASSKAEAPVQFF	TGTGCCAGCAGCAAAGCGGAAGCGCCTGTGCAGTTCTTC
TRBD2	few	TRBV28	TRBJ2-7	CASSLWGTTEQYF	TGTGCCAGCAGTTTATGGGGGACTACCGAGCAGTACTTC
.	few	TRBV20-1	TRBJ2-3	CSARRSGVGSSTDTQYF	TGCAGTGCAAGACGGTCGGGTGTAGGCTCTAGCACAGATACGCAGTATTTT
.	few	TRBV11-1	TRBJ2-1	CASSRDGPGLLSLSSYNEQFF	TGTGCCAGCAGCCGGGACGGCCCGGGACTCCTAAGCCTAAGCTCCTACAATGAGCAGTTCTTC
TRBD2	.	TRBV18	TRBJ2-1	CASSPPGGSTYNEQFF	TGTGCCAGCTCACCACCCGGCGGGAGCACCTACAATGAGCAGTTCTTC
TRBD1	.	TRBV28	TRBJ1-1	CASSPSIGTGGRTEAFF	TGTGCCAGCAGTCCCTCCATTGGGACAGGGGGCCGGACTGAAGCTTTCTTT
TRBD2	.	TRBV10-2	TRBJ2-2	CASSDLREGTGELFF	TGCGCCAGCAGTGATCTGCGGGAGGGCACCGGGGAGCTGTTTTTT
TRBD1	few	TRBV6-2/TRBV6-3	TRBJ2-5	CASKVRTGLGTQYF	TGTGCCAGCAAAGTTCGGACAGGACTGGGGACCCAGTACTTC
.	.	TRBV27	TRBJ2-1	CASSLTMRSSYNEQFF	TGTGCCAGCAGTTTAACGATGAGGAGCTCCTACAATGAGCAGTTCTTC
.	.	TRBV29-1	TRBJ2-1	CSVDTTGRREQFF	TGCAGCGTCGACACAACAGGGCGGCGGGAGCAGTTCTTC
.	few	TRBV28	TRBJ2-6	CASSFWTVFGANVLTF	TGTGCCAGCAGCTTTTGGACAGTATTCGGGGCCAACGTCCTGACTTTC
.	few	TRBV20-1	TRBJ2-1	CSAREMVGGPYNEQFF	TGCAGTGCTAGAGAAATGGTCGGAGGGCCCTACAATGAGCAGTTCTTC
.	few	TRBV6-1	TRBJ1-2	CATGTWTAYGYTF	TGTGCCACGGGTACGTGGACCGCTTATGGCTACACCTTC
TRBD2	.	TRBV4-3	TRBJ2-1	CASSQEGVIAGYYNEQFF	TGCGCCAGCAGCCAAGAGGGGGTGATAGCGGGATACTACAATGAGCAGTTCTTC
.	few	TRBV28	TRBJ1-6	CASSSQYVSNSPLHF	TGTGCCAGCAGTTCCCAATACGTCAGTAATTCACCCCTCCACTTT
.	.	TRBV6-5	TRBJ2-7	CASSYGQLGAYEQYF	TGTGCCAGCAGTTACGGGCAACTAGGGGCCTACGAGCAGTACTTC
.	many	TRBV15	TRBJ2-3	CATSFSREVTQYF	TGTGCCACCAGTTTTAGCAGGGAGGTCACGCAGTATTTT
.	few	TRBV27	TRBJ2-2	CASSNSLGGGSGTGELFF	TGTGCCAGCAGCAACTCTTTAGGGGGCGGGAGCGGGACCGGGGAGCTGTTTTTT
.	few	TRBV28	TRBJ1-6	CASSLYDQTLHF	TGTGCCAGCAGTTTATATGATCAGACCCTCCACTTT
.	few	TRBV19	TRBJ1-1	CASMGNTEAFF	TGTGCCAGTATGGGGAACACTGAAGCTTTCTTT
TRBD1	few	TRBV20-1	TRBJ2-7	CSAPRQGAGQYF	TGCAGTGCCCCGAGACAGGGTGCGGGGCAGTACTTC
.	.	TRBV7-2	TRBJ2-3	CASSLRSAGTDTQYF	TGTGCCAGCAGCTTAAGGTCAGCCGGCACAGATACGCAGTATTTT
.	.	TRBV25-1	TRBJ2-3	CASSEERDTQYF	TGTGCCAGCAGTGAAGAGCGAGATACGCAGTATTTT
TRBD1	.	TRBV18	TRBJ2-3	CASSATGGGADTQYF	TGTGCCAGCTCAGCGACAGGGGGTGGAGCAGATACGCAGTATTTT
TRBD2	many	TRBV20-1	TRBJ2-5	CSARVAGGGETQYF	TGCAGTGCTAGGGTAGCGGGAGGTGGAGAGACCCAGTACTTC
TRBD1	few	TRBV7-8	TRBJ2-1	CASSSDRGGLAVHNEQFF	TGTGCCAGCAGCTCGGACAGGGGTGGCCTAGCGGTTCACAATGAGCAGTTCTTC
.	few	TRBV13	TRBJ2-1	CASSFRGGGSYNEQFF	TGTGCCAGCAGCTTCAGGGGAGGGGGCTCCTACAATGAGCAGTTCTTC
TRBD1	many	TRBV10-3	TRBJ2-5	CASTDRGGQETQYF	TGTGCCAGCACGGACAGGGGTGGGCAAGAGACCCAGTACTTC
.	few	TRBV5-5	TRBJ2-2	CASSLGVMDGRMGELFF	TGTGCCAGCAGCTTGGGAGTAATGGACGGAAGGATGGGGGAGCTGTTTTTT
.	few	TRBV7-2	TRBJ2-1	CASSSRDGYNEQFF	TGTGCCAGCAGCAGCCGGGACGGGTACAATGAGCAGTTCTTC
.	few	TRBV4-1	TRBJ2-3	CASSQEGTAVRTQYF	TGCGCCAGCAGCCAAGAAGGGACTGCCGTAAGGACGCAGTATTTT
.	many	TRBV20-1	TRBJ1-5	CSARDQGNQPQHF	TGCAGTGCTAGAGACCAGGGTAATCAGCCCCAGCATTTT
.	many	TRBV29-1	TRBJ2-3	CSVTTGPTDTQYF	TGCAGCGTCACTACAGGGCCCACAGATACGCAGTATTTT
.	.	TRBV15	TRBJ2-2	CATSRDRLAAGELFF	TGTGCCACCAGCAGAGATAGGCTAGCTGCCGGGGAGCTGTTTTTT
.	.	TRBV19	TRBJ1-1	CASSRGRVEPMNTEAFF	TGTGCCAGTAGCAGGGGAAGGGTAGAGCCCATGAACACTGAAGCTTTCTTT
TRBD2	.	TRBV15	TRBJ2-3	CATSRVAGGTDTQYF	TGTGCCACCAGCAGAGTAGCGGGAGGCACAGATACGCAGTATTTT
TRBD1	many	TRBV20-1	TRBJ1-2	CSARDRGNYGYTF	TGCAGTGCTAGGGACAGGGGGAACTATGGCTACACCTTC
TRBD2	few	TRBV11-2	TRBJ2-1	CASSFNLAGGPTGEQFF	TGTGCCAGCAGCTTTAACCTAGCGGGAGGGCCTACAGGTGAGCAGTTCTTC
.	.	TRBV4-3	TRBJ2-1	CASSLWPGLDEQFF	TGCGCCAGCAGCCTATGGCCCGGGCTGGATGAGCAGTTCTTC
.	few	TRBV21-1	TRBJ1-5	CASSKARAGSHQPQHF	TGTGCCAGCAGCAAAGCGCGGGCAGGGTCCCATCAGCCCCAGCATTTT
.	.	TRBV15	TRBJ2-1	CATSSTQSNEQFF	TGTGCCACCAGCTCCACTCAGAGCAATGAGCAGTTCTTC
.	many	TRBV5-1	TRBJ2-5	CASSLSRGETQYF	TGCGCCAGCAGCTTGTCCAGGGGTGAGACCCAGTACTTC
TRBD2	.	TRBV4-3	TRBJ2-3	CASSEGVAGGTDTQYF	TGCGCCAGCAGCGAAGGGGTAGCGGGAGGGACAGATACGCAGTATTTT
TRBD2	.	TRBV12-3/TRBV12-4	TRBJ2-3	CASSFGGRAVDTQYF	TGTGCCAGCAGTTTCGGAGGGAGGGCCGTGGATACGCAGTATTTT
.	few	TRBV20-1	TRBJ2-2	CSARDLGQTNTGELFF	TGCAGTGCTAGAGATCTGGGACAAACGAACACCGGGGAGCTGTTTTTT
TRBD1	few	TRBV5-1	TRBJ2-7	CASSPRQGDPYEQYF	TGCGCCAGCAGCCCGAGACAGGGAGACCCCTACGAGCAGTACTTC
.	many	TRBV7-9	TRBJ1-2	CASSTRQDVYGYTF	TGTGCCAGCAGCACCCGACAGGATGTCTATGGCTACACCTTC